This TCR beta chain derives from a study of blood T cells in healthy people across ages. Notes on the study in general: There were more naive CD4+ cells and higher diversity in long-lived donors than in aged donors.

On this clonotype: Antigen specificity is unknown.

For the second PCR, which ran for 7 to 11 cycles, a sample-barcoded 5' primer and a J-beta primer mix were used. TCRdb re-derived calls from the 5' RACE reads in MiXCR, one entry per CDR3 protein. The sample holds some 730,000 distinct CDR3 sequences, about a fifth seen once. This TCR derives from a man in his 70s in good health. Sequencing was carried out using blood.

CDR3 sequence reads: CSAPSALAGTLYEQYF. The CDR3 nucleotides read TGCAGTGCTCCCTCCGCCTTGGCGGGAACCCTATACGAGCAGTACTTC. This sequence joins TRBV20-1 and TRBJ2-7; maybe TRBD2 (6 bases). V gave up 5 bases and J gave up 4 bases, with 24 bases separating them. CDR1 DFQATT and CDR2 SNEGSKA come from the germline V gene (reference sequence). The CDR3 extends over 16 amino acids.